This record concerns one T cell receptor beta chain sequence. The antigen remains unidentified. This sample was included in a study of response to subunit inactivated influenza vaccine. TCRdb redid the calling of the RT-PCR reads with MiXCR, one entry per CDR3 protein. Of hundreds of thousands of distinct CDR3 sequences detected, around 11% appear once; the ten largest clones hold approximately 10%. The germline CDR1 and CDR2 sequences are MDHEN and SYDVKM. The CDR3 extends over 14 amino acids. V shed 5 bases, J shed 5 bases, and the junction held 6 bases outside the gene matches. Overall study results and limits: With each seasonal influenza vaccination, the authors suggested, few new T cells are recruited.

These records were also assigned to another study, of T cells expressing NK-cell markers. As that study records: Generation of TCR beta cDNA was performed by 5'RACE template switching incorporating UMIs. There were seven HCMV-seropositive donors and one seronegative donor among the eight sequenced. Several experiments confined sorting to alpha-beta TCR T cells with an anti-gamma-delta TCR antibody. Dominant NKG2C+ clonotypes made up about 1.0-7.5% of CD8+ T cells in six donors.

The clonotype comes from a man aged 45-65 years who received an inactivated influenza vaccine. The rearrangement uses TRBV28 and TRBJ2-7; 10 bases are a match to TRBD2. The sample in question was PBMCs from blood, obtained on the day of vaccination. The CDR3 sequence is CASSPLAGVNEQYF. The CDR3, as DNA: TGTGCCAGCAGTCCCCTAGCGGGAGTTAACGAGCAGTACTTC.